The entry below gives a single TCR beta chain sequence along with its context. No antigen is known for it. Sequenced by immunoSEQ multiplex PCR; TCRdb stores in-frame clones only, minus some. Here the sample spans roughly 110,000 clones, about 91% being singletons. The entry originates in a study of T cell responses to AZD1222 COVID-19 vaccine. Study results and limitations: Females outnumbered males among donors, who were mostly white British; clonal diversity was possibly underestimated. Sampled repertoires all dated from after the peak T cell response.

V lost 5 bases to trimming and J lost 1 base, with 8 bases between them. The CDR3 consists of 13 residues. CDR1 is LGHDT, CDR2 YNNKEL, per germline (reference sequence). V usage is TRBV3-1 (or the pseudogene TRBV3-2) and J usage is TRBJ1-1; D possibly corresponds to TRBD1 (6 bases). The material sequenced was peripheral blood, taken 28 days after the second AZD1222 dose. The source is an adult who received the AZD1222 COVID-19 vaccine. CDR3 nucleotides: TGTGCCAGCAGCTTGGGACAGAACACTGAAGCTTTCTTT. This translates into CASSLGQNTEAFF.